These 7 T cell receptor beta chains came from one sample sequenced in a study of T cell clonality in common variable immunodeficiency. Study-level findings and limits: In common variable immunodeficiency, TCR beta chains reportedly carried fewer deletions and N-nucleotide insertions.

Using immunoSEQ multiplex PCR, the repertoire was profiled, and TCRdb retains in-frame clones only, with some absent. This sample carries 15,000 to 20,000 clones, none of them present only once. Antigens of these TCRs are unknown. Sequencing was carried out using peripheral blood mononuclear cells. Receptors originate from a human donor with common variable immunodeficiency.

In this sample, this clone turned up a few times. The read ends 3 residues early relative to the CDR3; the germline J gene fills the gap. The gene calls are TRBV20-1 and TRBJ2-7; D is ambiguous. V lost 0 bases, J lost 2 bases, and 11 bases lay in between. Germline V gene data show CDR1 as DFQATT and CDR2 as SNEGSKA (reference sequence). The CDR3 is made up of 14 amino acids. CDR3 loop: CSARDLNNPYEQYF. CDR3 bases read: TGCAGTGCTAGAGATTTGAACAACCCCTACGAG.

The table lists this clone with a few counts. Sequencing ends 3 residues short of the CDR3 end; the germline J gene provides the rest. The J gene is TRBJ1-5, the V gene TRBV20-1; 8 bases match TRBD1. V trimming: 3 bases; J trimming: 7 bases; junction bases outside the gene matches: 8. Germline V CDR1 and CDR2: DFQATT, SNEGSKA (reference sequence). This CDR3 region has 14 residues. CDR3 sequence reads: CSASPGQVKQPQHF. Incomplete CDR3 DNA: TGCAGTGCTAGCCCGGGACAGGTCAAGCAGCCC.

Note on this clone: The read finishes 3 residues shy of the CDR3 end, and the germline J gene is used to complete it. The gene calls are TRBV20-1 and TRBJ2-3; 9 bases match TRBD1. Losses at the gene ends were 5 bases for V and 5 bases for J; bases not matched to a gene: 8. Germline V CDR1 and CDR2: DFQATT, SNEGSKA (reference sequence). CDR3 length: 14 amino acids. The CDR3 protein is CSAGARQGVDTQYF. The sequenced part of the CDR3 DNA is TGCAGTGCTGGTGCCCGACAGGGGGTAGATACG.

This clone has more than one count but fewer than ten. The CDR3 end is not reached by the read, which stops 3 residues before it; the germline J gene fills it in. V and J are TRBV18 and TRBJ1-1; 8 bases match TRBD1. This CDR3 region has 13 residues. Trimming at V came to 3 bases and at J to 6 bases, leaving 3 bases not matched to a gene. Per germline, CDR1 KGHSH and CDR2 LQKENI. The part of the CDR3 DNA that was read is TGTGCCAGCTCACCCCAGGGGGCGGCTGAA. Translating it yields CASSPQGAAE. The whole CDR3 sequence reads CASSPQGAAEAFF.

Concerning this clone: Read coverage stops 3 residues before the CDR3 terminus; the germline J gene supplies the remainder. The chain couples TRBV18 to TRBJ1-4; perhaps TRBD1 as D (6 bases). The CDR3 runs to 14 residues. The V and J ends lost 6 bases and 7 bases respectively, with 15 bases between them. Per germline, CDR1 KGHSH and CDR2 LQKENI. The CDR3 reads CASSRETGGEKLFF. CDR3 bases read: TGTGCCAGCTCTCGGGAGACAGGCGGTGAAAAA.

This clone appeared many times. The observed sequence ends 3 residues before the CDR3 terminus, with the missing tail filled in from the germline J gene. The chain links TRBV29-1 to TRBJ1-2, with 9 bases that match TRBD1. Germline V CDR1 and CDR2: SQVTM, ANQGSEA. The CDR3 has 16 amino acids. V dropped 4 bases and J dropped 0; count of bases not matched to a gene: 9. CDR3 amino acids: CSVAGQGLLSNYGYTF. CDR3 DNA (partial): TGCAGCGTTGCCGGACAGGGGCTCCTCTCTAACTATGGC.

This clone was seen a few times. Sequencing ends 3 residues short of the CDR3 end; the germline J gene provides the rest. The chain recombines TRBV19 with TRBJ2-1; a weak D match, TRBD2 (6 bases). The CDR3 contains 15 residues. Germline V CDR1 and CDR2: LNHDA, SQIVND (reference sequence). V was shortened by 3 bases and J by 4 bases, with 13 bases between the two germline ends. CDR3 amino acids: CASSISMRGYNEQFF. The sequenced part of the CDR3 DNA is TGTGCCAGTAGTATCTCGATGCGGGGTTACAATGAG.